This TCR beta chain comes out of a study of OX40 agonist ivuxolimab in advanced cancers. At the level of the study: A diagnosis of hepatocellular carcinoma, melanoma, renal cell or head and neck cancer was present in dose-escalation patients.

This clone was recorded a few times. No antigen is known for it. The CDR3 sequence is 14 residues long. V was pared by 3 bases and J by 6 bases, with 11 bases between. The germline V gene encodes CDR1 MGHRA and CDR2 YSYEKL. Clones were read by immunoSEQ multiplex PCR, and TCRdb kept only the in-frame ones, dropping some. The sample consists of 80,000 to 100,000 clones, 70% to 90% of them appearing once. Study-level findings and limits: Among some nonresponders, normalized T-cell clonal expansion was also low. Partial responders dosed at 0.1-3.0 mg/kg displayed clonal expansion ranking among the lowest.

Sequences were derived from CD4+ or CD8+ T cells sorted from blood, sampled in a trial of the OX40 agonist ivuxolimab. The chain employs TRBV4-1 and TRBJ1-4; D possibly corresponds to TRBD1 (5 bases). This receptor was obtained from an adult with an advanced solid tumor such as melanoma, head and neck, liver or kidney cancer. The CDR3 coding sequence is TGCGCCAGCAGCCACGGGGTGGGGGATGAAAAACTGTTTTTT. Translation: CASSHGVGDEKLFF.